One sample yielded the 24 T cell receptor beta chains listed below, sequenced in a study of blood T cell repertoires in COVID-19. Assay used: immunoSEQ multiplex PCR; TCRdb lists only in-frame clones, some missing. The sample has approximately 230,000 clones; 75% to 90% are singletons. Source material: peripheral blood. These receptors were taken from a man aged 25 to 40 who had recovered from COVID-19.

This clone was seen a single time. V usage is TRBV4-3 and J usage is TRBJ2-7, with a tentative D call TRBD1 (6 bases). Germline V gene sequence: CDR1 LGHNA, CDR2 YSLEER. There are 18 residues in the CDR3. V lost 4 bases and J lost 0, with 22 bases in between. For the CDR3, the DNA is TGCGCCAGCAGCCCATCCCCTACAGGGAGCTTGGGCTCCTACGAGCAGTACTTC. It is translated as CASSPSPTGSLGSYEQYF.

CDR3 sequence (DNA): TGTGCCAGCAGCCCCTCGGCGGGGGCCGGTGCAGATACGCAGTATTTT. As protein: CASSPSAGAGADTQYF. The chain is built from TRBV9 and TRBJ2-3; D is possibly TRBD2 (7 bases). CDR1 is SGDLS and CDR2 is YYNGEE in the germline V gene. The CDR3 has 16 amino acids. The germline V and J ends were trimmed by 4 bases and 4 bases, with 19 bases remaining between them. The whole variable domain, remainder taken from reference TRBV9 and TRBJ2-3, is DSGVTQTPKHLITATGQRVTLRCSPRSGDLSVYWYQQSLDQGLQFLIQYYNGEERAKGNILERFSAQQFPDLHSELNLSSLELGDSALYFCASSPSAGAGADTQYFGPGTRLTVL.

The chain employs TRBV28 and TRBJ1-1; possibly TRBD1 for D (5 bases). The CDR3 runs 13 residues. Trimming removed 7 bases from V and 4 bases from J, with 13 bases in between. From germline, CDR1 is MDHEN and CDR2 SYDVKM. The CDR3 DNA is TGTGCCAGCACGAAACAGGCCTTCACTGAAGCTTTCTTT. It specifies CASTKQAFTEAFF.

The chain carries TRBV9 and TRBJ1-2; 9 bases are shared with TRBD1. Germline-derived CDR1 and CDR2 are SGDLS and YYNGEE. With 0 bases clipped from V and 2 bases from J, the junction kept 17 bases outside the gene matches. The CDR3 consists of 20 residues. CDR3 bases: TGTGCCAGCAGCGTAGTAACAAGTACATTAGGGACAGGGTTAAACTATGGCTACACCTTC. This encodes CASSVVTSTLGTGLNYGYTF.

The rearrangement links TRBV7-9 to TRBJ1-1; 7 bases agree with TRBD1. The CDR3 extends over 12 amino acids. V trimming: 11 bases; J trimming: 4 bases; junction bases outside the gene matches: 7. The V gene's germline CDR1 is SEHNR and CDR2 FQNEAQ (reference sequence). The CDR3 loop is CAVETGITEAFF. CDR3 in DNA: TGTGCCGTAGAGACAGGGATCACTGAAGCTTTCTTT. The variable domain in full, with the rest retrieved from reference TRBV7-9 and TRBJ1-1, is DTGVSQNPRHKITKRGQNVTFRCDPISEHNRLYWYRQTLGQGPEFLTYFQNEAQLEKSRLLSDRFSAERPKGSFSTLEIQRTEQGDSAMYLCAVETGITEAFFGQGTRLTVV.

The V call is TRBV3-1 (or the pseudogene TRBV3-2), the J call TRBJ2-2, with D possibly matching TRBD1 (5 bases). This CDR3 spans 14 amino acids. CDR1 is LGHDT and CDR2 is YNNKEL in the germline V gene (reference sequence). The germline V and J ends were trimmed by 1 base and 6 bases, with 9 bases remaining between them. The CDR3 nucleotides read TGTGCCAGCAGCCAAGCTCAGGGCTCCGGGGAGCTGTTTTTT. Translating it yields CASSQAQGSGELFF.

The chain is built from TRBV5-1 and TRBJ2-3; TRBD2 aligns across 13 bases. V lost 5 bases, J lost 4 bases, and 1 base stayed unmatched. The CDR3 spans 14 residues. The V gene's germline CDR1 is SGHRS and CDR2 YFSETQ. DNA of the CDR3: TGCGCCAGCAGACTAGCGGGGGGGCCAGATACGCAGTATTTT. Its translation: CASRLAGGPDTQYF.

V is TRBV5-6 and J is TRBJ2-7, with 13 bases matching TRBD2. This CDR3 region has 18 residues. J was trimmed by 7 bases and V by 5 bases; bases with no gene match: 18. The V gene's germline CDR1 is SGHDT and CDR2 YYEEEE. CDR3 sequence (DNA): TGTGCCAGCAGTTTTCTTAATCCGGGACTAGCGGGGAGTTTTGAGCAGTACTTC. It encodes CASSFLNPGLAGSFEQYF.

The rearrangement links TRBV12-5 to TRBJ2-2; no clear D. CDR3 length equals 13 residues. CDR1 LGHNT and CDR2 FRNRAP come from the germline V gene. With 2 bases removed from V and 6 bases from J, the gap between germline ends came to 7 bases. The CDR3: CASGLQGAGELFF. CDR3 DNA sequence: TGTGCTAGTGGTTTGCAAGGAGCCGGGGAGCTGTTTTTT.

This clone has a single count. This chain links TRBV19 with TRBJ1-2, with a tentative D call TRBD1 (6 bases). The CDR3 is 13 residues long. Trimming took off 7 bases at V and 6 bases at J, with 15 bases between the two ends. Germline V lookup: CDR1 LNHDA, CDR2 SQIVND (reference sequence). DNA for the CDR3: TGTGCCAGTACCACAACAGGGACGGATGGCTACACCTTC. This sequence encodes CASTTTGTDGYTF.

V is TRBV27 and J is TRBJ2-7, with D maybe TRBD1 (5 bases). Looked up from germline, CDR1 is MNHEY and CDR2 is SMNVEV (reference sequence). The CDR3 consists of 12 residues. The V and J ends lost 3 bases and 4 bases respectively, with 7 bases between them. As DNA, the CDR3 is TGTGCCAGCAGTTTTCAGGGTTACGAGCAGTACTTC. It codes for CASSFQGYEQYF.

This clone was found once. This chain links TRBV9 with TRBJ1-5; the D is unclear. The CDR3 consists of 15 residues. From germline, CDR1 is SGDLS and CDR2 YYNGEE. V lost 0 bases and J lost 6, with 13 bases in between. The CDR3 reads CASSVGIGRAQPQHF. CDR3 nucleotide sequence: TGTGCCAGCAGCGTAGGGATAGGGCGGGCTCAGCCCCAGCATTTT.

The V call is TRBV4-2, the J call TRBJ2-2; no firm D call. The V end was cut by 0 bases, the J end by 0 bases, with 2 bases between. The length of the CDR3 is 14 residues. Germline CDR1 is LGHNA and CDR2 is YNFKEQ. CDR3 nucleotide sequence: TGTGCCAGCAGCCAAGATACGAACACCGGGGAGCTGTTTTTT. This sequence encodes CASSQDTNTGELFF.

This rearrangement joins TRBV10-1 to TRBJ1-6; 8 nucleotides match TRBD1. Germline V lookup: CDR1 WNHNN, CDR2 SYGVQD (reference sequence). CDR3 size: 19 residues. With 5 bases clipped from V and 0 bases from J, the junction kept 12 bases outside the gene matches. CDR3 bases: TGCGCCAGCAGTCCCAGGGGGACAGGTACACTCTCCTATAATTCACCCCTCCACTTT. Protein product: CASSPRGTGTLSYNSPLHF.

The V gene is TRBV7-6, the J gene TRBJ2-7; a weak D match, TRBD2 (6 bases). Germline loops: CDR1 SGHVS, CDR2 FNYEAQ. There are 15 residues in the CDR3. The germline V and J ends were trimmed by 1 base and 0 bases, with 10 bases remaining between them. Written as DNA, the CDR3 is TGTGCCAGCAGCTTAGGTGGAGGGGCCTCCTACGAGCAGTACTTC. It codes for CASSLGGGASYEQYF.

The chain couples TRBV6-5 to TRBJ2-7; 7 bases fit TRBD2. V shed 5 bases, J shed 5 bases, and the junction held 9 bases outside the gene matches. The CDR3 contains 14 residues. Germline loops: CDR1 MNHEY, CDR2 SVGAGI. CDR3 nucleotides: TGTGCCAGCAGTCGTCTGGCAGGGAGGGACGAGCAGTACTTC. It specifies CASSRLAGRDEQYF.

This clone was counted a few times. The V call is TRBV12-5, the J call TRBJ1-5, with D maybe TRBD1 (6 bases). V was shortened by 7 bases and J by 3 bases, with 13 bases between the two germline ends. This CDR3 is 14 amino acids long. From germline, CDR1 is LGHNT and CDR2 FRNRAP. The CDR3 DNA follows: TGTGCTAGTGCCTACACAGGGATCAATCAGCCCCAGCATTTT. Translation: CASAYTGINQPQHF. Based on the CDR3 plus reference TRBV12-5 and TRBJ1-5, the full variable domain is DARVTQTPRHKVTEMGQEVTMRCQPILGHNTVFWYRQTMMQGLELLAYFRNRAPLDDSGMPKDRFSAEMPDATLATLKIQPSEPRDSAVYFCASAYTGINQPQHFGDGTRLSIL.

The chain employs TRBV19 and TRBJ1-2; D call uncertain. This CDR3 region has 11 residues. In germline, CDR1 is LNHDA, CDR2 SQIVND (reference sequence). V gave up 8 bases and J gave up 8 bases, with 12 bases separating them. CDR3 coding DNA: TGTGCCAGTGACCGCGGTGCGGGCTACACCTTC. This sequence encodes CASDRGAGYTF.

This chain links TRBV7-2 with TRBJ2-3, with D perhaps matching TRBD2 (6 bases). The CDR3 sequence is 16 residues long. The germline V and J ends were trimmed by 5 bases and 7 bases, with 22 bases remaining between them. The germline CDR1 and CDR2 sequences are SGHTA and FQGNSA. CDR3 loop: CASSRTRSPWTNTQYF. The CDR3 DNA sequence: TGTGCCAGCAGCCGCACCCGATCCCCGTGGACTAATACGCAGTATTTT. Full variable domain (rest looked up from reference TRBV7-2 and TRBJ2-3): GAGVSQSPSNKVTEKGKDVELRCDPISGHTALYWYRQSLGQGLEFLIYFQGNSAPDKSGLPSDRFSAERTGGSVSTLTIQRTQQEDSAVYLCASSRTRSPWTNTQYFGPGTRLTVL.

This chain connects TRBV27 to TRBJ1-4; possibly TRBD1 for D (6 bases). Germline CDR1 MNHEY, CDR2 SMNVEV (reference sequence). CDR3 length: 13 residues. Trimming shortened V by 3 bases and J by 10 bases, and 12 bases separated the two germline ends. Written as DNA, the CDR3 is TGTGCCAGCAGTTTGTATTTAGGGGGAAAACTGTTTTTT. Translating it yields CASSLYLGGKLFF.

In DNA form, the CDR3 reads TGTGCCAGCAGCCCCGGGGTTGTAGGTGAAGCTTTCTTT. Encoded protein: CASSPGVVGEAFF. The V gene is TRBV7-9, the J gene TRBJ1-1; D gene uncertain. The CDR3 is 13 residues long. The germline V gene has CDR1 SEHNR and CDR2 FQNEAQ (reference sequence). The V end lost 5 bases, the J end lost 7 bases, and 14 bases lay between the germline ends.

CDR3: CASSVEPRAPEAFF. In nucleotides, the CDR3 is TGTGCCAGCAGCGTAGAACCCAGGGCCCCTGAAGCTTTCTTT. This chain uses TRBV9 with TRBJ1-1; D may be TRBD1 (5 bases). The length of the CDR3 is 14 residues. The germline V and J ends were trimmed by 0 bases and 6 bases, with 12 bases remaining between them. Germline loops: CDR1 SGDLS, CDR2 YYNGEE.

Only one count was recorded for this clone. The CDR3 DNA reads as TGTGCCGGCCAGGTGGGGAGGACAGATACGCAGTATTTT. It translates to CAGQVGRTDTQYF. The J gene is TRBJ2-3, the V gene TRBV6-5; possibly TRBD2 for D (6 bases). CDR3 length equals 13 residues. V lost 11 bases and J lost 3, with 15 bases in between. Germline V lookup: CDR1 MNHEY, CDR2 SVGAGI.

The count of this clone is one. This sequence joins TRBV27 and TRBJ2-1, with 7 bases matching TRBD1. This CDR3 spans 13 amino acids. The J segment lost 5 bases and the V segment lost 4 bases, leaving 2 bases of the junction unmatched. Germline V gives CDR1 MNHEY, CDR2 SMNVEV (reference sequence). CDR3 nucleotides: TGTGCCAGCAGTTCGACAGGGAACAATGAGCAGTTCTTC. Protein sequence: CASSSTGNNEQFF.